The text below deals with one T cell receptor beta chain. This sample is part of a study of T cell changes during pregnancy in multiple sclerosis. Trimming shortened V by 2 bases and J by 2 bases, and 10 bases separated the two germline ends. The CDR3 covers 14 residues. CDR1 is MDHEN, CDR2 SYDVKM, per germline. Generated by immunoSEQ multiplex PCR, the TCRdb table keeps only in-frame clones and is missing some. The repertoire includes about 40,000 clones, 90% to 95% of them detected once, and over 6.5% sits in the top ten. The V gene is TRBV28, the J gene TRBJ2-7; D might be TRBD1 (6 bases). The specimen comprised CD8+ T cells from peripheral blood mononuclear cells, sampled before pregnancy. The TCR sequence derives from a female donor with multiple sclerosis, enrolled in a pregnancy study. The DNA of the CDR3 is TGTGCCAGCAGTTTAGTGGACAGAGCCTACGAGCAGTACTTC. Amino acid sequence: CASSLVDRAYEQYF.